The 12 T cell receptor beta chains below were found in one sample sequenced in a study of T cell responses to AZD1222 COVID-19 vaccine. Clones were read by immunoSEQ multiplex PCR, and TCRdb kept only the in-frame ones, dropping some. The sample records 160,000 or so clones, roughly 89% being singletons. Sequences were derived from peripheral blood, sampled on day 0 of AZD1222 vaccination. The receptors originated from an adult in good health.

The chain links TRBV29-1 to TRBJ2-2, with D perhaps matching TRBD2 (5 bases). This CDR3 comprises 15 residues. In germline, CDR1 is SQVTM, CDR2 ANQGSEA. V lost 2 bases to trimming and J lost 0 bases, with 10 bases between them. CDR3 sequence: CSVEPLGTNTGELFF. The CDR3 bases are TGCAGCGTTGAACCTCTCGGGACGAACACCGGGGAGCTGTTTTTT.

The chain is built from TRBV28 and TRBJ1-4, with 8 bases identical to TRBD1. The CDR3 loop spans 15 amino acids. Germline V gives CDR1 MDHEN, CDR2 SYDVKM. Losses at the gene ends were 5 bases for V and 5 bases for J; bases not matched to a gene: 7. CDR3 sequence: CASSPSGTGNEKLFF. CDR3 nucleotide sequence: TGTGCCAGCAGTCCGTCAGGGACAGGCAATGAAAAACTGTTTTTT.

This chain uses TRBV18 with TRBJ1-1; perhaps TRBD1 as D (5 bases). The CDR3 totals 17 residues. Looked up from germline, CDR1 is KGHSH and CDR2 is LQKENI. Trimming cost V 6 bases and J 2 bases, with 22 bases left between them. The CDR3 loop is CASSMSTQVQGNTEAFF. CDR3 sequence (DNA): TGTGCCAGCTCCATGTCAACGCAGGTCCAGGGTAACACTGAAGCTTTCTTT.

The chain links TRBV10-1 to TRBJ2-7, with no clear D. Germline lookup yields CDR1 WNHNN and CDR2 SYGVQD (reference sequence). The CDR3 consists of 11 residues. Trimming cost V 3 bases and J 7 bases, with 7 bases left between them. CDR3 amino acids: CASSERTEQYF. CDR3 nucleotide sequence: TGCGCCAGCAGTGAACGTACGGAGCAGTACTTC.

The J gene is TRBJ2-3, the V gene TRBV9; 8 positions agree with TRBD2. Germline lookup yields CDR1 SGDLS and CDR2 YYNGEE. CDR3 length: 13 amino acids. After removal of 2 bases from V and 4 bases from J, the junction contained 0 bases not matched to a gene. CDR3 in amino acids: CASSVRGADTQYF. The CDR3 nucleotides are TGTGCCAGCAGCGTGCGGGGGGCAGATACGCAGTATTTT.

This chain links TRBV5-6 with TRBJ2-7, with 9 bases identical to TRBD2. The CDR3 covers 16 residues. V lost 2 bases, J lost 4 bases, and 10 bases stayed unmatched. Germline loops: CDR1 SGHDT, CDR2 YYEEEE. Here the CDR3 DNA reads TGTGCCAGCAGCTTTCGGGGTAGCGGGAGACGTTACGAGCAGTACTTC. Its translation is CASSFRGSGRRYEQYF.

The V gene is TRBV19, the J gene TRBJ2-5, with 11 bases aligning to TRBD1. Per germline, CDR1 LNHDA and CDR2 SQIVND (reference sequence). The CDR3 contains 15 residues. The J segment lost 4 bases and the V segment lost 9 bases, leaving 10 bases of the junction unmatched. CDR3: CASRQDRGPGETQYF. As DNA, the CDR3 is TGTGCCAGCAGACAGGACAGGGGGCCCGGAGAGACCCAGTACTTC.

This chain connects TRBV28 to TRBJ1-6; D is unclear. This CDR3 comprises 15 residues. The ends were cut back, 2 bases at V and 9 bases at J, with 14 bases in the middle. CDR1 and CDR2 (germline): MDHEN, SYDVKM. The CDR3 protein is CASSLDSFGGSPLHF. The CDR3 coding sequence is TGTGCCAGCAGTTTAGATTCTTTCGGTGGTTCACCCCTCCACTTT.

The CDR3 loop reads CASSQNAGGNSPLHF. The CDR3 nucleotides read TGTGCCAGCAGCCAAAACGCAGGGGGTAATTCACCCCTCCACTTT. This chain uses TRBV7-2 with TRBJ1-6, with 7 bases that match TRBD1. V was pared by 5 bases and J by 6 bases, with 7 bases of the junction left unmatched. CDR1 SGHTA and CDR2 FQGNSA come from the germline V gene. This CDR3 comprises 15 residues.

The chain recombines TRBV5-1 with TRBJ1-2, with TRBD1 matching 12 bases. The length of the CDR3 is 15 residues. Trimming took 3 bases from V and 7 from J; bases not matched to a gene: 7. The germline gives CDR1 SGHRS, CDR2 YFSETQ. CDR3 sequence (DNA): TGCGCCAGCAGCTCACCGGGACAGGGGGCAGGTGGCTACACCTTC. Translating it yields CASSSPGQGAGGYTF. The full variable domain, its missing parts supplied by reference TRBV5-1 and TRBJ1-2, is KAGVTQTPRYLIKTRGQQVTLSCSPISGHRSVSWYQQTPGQGLQFLFEYFSETQRNKGNFPGRFSGRQFSNSRSEMNVSTLELGDSALYLCASSSPGQGAGGYTFGSGTRLTVV.

This rearrangement joins TRBV7-8 to TRBJ2-3, with D tentatively TRBD2 (5 bases). Germline V CDR1 and CDR2: SGHVS, FQNEAQ. The ends were cut back, 0 bases at V and 5 bases at J, with 9 bases in the middle. The CDR3 extends over 14 amino acids. CDR3 residues: CASSLAGAVDTQYF. For the CDR3, the DNA is TGTGCCAGCAGCTTAGCGGGAGCTGTAGATACGCAGTATTTT. Complete variable domain (other parts from reference TRBV7-8 and TRBJ2-3): GAGVSQSPRYKVAKRGQDVALRCDPISGHVSLFWYQQALGQGPEFLTYFQNEAQLDKSGLPSDRFFAERPEGSVSTLKIQRTQQEDSAVYLCASSLAGAVDTQYFGPGTRLTVL.

V and J are TRBV10-3 and TRBJ1-5, with D hard to call. Germline lookup yields CDR1 ENHRY and CDR2 SYGVKD. The CDR3 is 18 amino acids. The ends were cut back, 0 bases at V and 0 bases at J, with 15 bases in the middle. Here the CDR3 DNA reads TGTGCCATCAGTGAGTCTGTGTTGGGAAGCGATAGCAATCAGCCCCAGCATTTT. It yields the protein CAISESVLGSDSNQPQHF.